This section outlines one T cell receptor beta chain sequence together with its context. The antigen is unknown. Here immunoSEQ multiplex PCR was the method, and the copy in TCRdb shows in-frame clones only, minus some. In the table there are around 57,000 clones, roughly 86% of which are singletons. These data come from a study of PD-1 blockade in classical Hodgkin lymphoma. Study-wide context: Patients got intravenous nivolumab 3 mg/kg every 2 weeks.

Time point described: cycle 4 day 1 (C4D1), after less than 7 weeks of nivolumab. Relapse was seen in all patients after autologous stem cell transplantation, and brentuximab vedotin exposure was variable. The germline V and J ends were trimmed by 3 bases and 7 bases, with 7 bases remaining between them. CDR1 is MNHEY, CDR2 SMNVEV, per germline (reference sequence). This CDR3 spans 12 amino acids. General study findings and limits: Prior to therapy, complete responders displayed diversity much like that of newly diagnosed patients. By C4D1, diversity of CD4+ TCRs had risen significantly, whereas that of CD8+ TCRs had not. As was reported, newly diagnosed patients showed lower baseline TCR diversity than healthy donors did.

Source: peripheral blood mononuclear cells (PBMCs), taken before the fourth cycle of nivolumab. The chain employs TRBV27 and TRBJ2-1, with D perhaps matching TRBD1 (5 bases). This TCR derives from a human donor with classical Hodgkin lymphoma. The CDR3 coding sequence is TGTGCCAGCAGTTTTCAGGGAAATGAGCAGTTCTTC. Translated: CASSFQGNEQFF.